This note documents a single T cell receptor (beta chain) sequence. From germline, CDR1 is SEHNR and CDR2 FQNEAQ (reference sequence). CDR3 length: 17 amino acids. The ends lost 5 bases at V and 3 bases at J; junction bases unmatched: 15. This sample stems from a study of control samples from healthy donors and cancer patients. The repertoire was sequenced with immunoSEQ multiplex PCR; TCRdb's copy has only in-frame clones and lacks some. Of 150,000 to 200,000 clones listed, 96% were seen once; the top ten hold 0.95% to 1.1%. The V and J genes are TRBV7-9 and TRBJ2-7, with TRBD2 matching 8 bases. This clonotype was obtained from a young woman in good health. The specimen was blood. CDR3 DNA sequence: TGTGCCAGCAGCCGGGGGGGCGGTCTAGCAGGGGTCTACGAGCAGTACTTC. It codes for CASSRGGGLAGVYEQYF.